This TCR beta chain appears in the sequencing data of a study of OX40 agonist ivuxolimab in advanced cancers. The wider study: Averaging roughly 60 years in age, with a range of 23 to 79, the cohort was 80% to 90% male.

On this clone itself: What it binds is not known.

The CDR3 is 13 amino acids. Germline lookup yields CDR1 SQVTM and CDR2 ANQGSEA. J was trimmed by 7 bases and V by 7 bases; bases with no gene match: 4. Libraries were prepared by immunoSEQ multiplex PCR; TCRdb keeps only in-frame clonotypes and omits some of them. The profile shows tens of thousands of clones, more than 85% of them singletons. General study points: Clonal expansion was seen in CD4+ and CD8+ blood T cells by week 6 at 0.1 to 3.0 mg/kg.

The rearrangement joins TRBV29-1 to TRBJ1-6; 10 bases line up with TRBD1. The sample consisted of CD4+ or CD8+ T cells sorted from blood, taken in a trial of the OX40 agonist ivuxolimab. The sequence was collected from an adult with an advanced solid tumor such as melanoma, head and neck, liver or kidney cancer. In DNA, the CDR3 is TGCAGCGCGAGGACAGGGGGGAATTCACCCCTCCACTTT. Translated: CSARTGGNSPLHF. Based on the CDR3 plus reference TRBV29-1 and TRBJ1-6, the full variable domain is SAVISQKPSRDICQRGTSLTIQCQVDSQVTMMFWYRQQPGQSLTLIATANQGSEATYESGFVIDKFPISRPNLTFSTLTVSNMSPEDSSIYLCSARTGGNSPLHFGNGTRLTVT.